The 5 T cell receptor beta chains below come from one sample, sequenced in a study of beta chain features in type 1 diabetes. No antigen has been identified for these receptors. Study findings and constraints: Significant though moderate, a shortening of TCRB CDR3s appeared in all four CD4+ subsets of Type 1 diabetes patients.

The study reverse transcribed the entire isolated RNA, so it sequenced expressed TCRB transcripts. Assay: immunoSEQ multiplex PCR; the TCRdb copy retains only in-frame clones and omits some. The sample records 300,000 to 450,000 clones, 10% to 15% being singletons. The sequenced sample was naive CD4+ T cells from blood. These receptor sequences come from a woman between 18 and 30 years old with type 1 diabetes.

A few counts support this clone. CDR3 bases: TGCGCCAGCACCCCTACCTCCTTAGAGGCTGAGCAGTTCTTC. It is translated as CASTPTSLEAEQFF. The chain is built from TRBV5-1 and TRBJ2-1; D unresolved. CDR3 length equals 14 residues. Germline CDR1 is SGHRS and CDR2 is YFSETQ. The ends were cut back, 6 bases at V and 9 bases at J, with 19 bases in the middle.

This clone has more than one count but fewer than ten. The chain has TRBV7-6 and TRBJ2-1; TRBD2 matches 9 bases. CDR1 is SGHVS, CDR2 FNYEAQ, per germline. With V trimmed by 5 bases and J by 7 bases, 3 bases remained unmatched. CDR3 length: 13 amino acids. Written as DNA, the CDR3 is TGTGCCAGCAGCCGAGGACTAGCGAATGAGCAGTTCTTC. Translated, it gives CASSRGLANEQFF. The whole variable domain, filled in from reference TRBV7-6 and TRBJ2-1, reads GAGVSQSPRYKVTKRGQDVALRCDPISGHVSLYWYRQALGQGPEFLTYFNYEAQQDKSGLPNDRFSAERPEGSISTLTIQRTEQRDSAMYRCASSRGLANEQFFGPGTRLTVL.

This clone appeared a few times. V and J are TRBV29-1 and TRBJ1-2, with 8 bases fitting TRBD1. The J segment lost 8 bases and the V segment lost 7 bases, leaving 9 bases of the junction unmatched. This CDR3 comprises 12 residues. Per germline, CDR1 SQVTM and CDR2 ANQGSEA. The CDR3 DNA is TGCAGCGCTACGACAGGGGTAGGCGGCTACACCTTC. This encodes CSATTGVGGYTF. Full variable domain (rest looked up from reference TRBV29-1 and TRBJ1-2): SAVISQKPSRDICQRGTSLTIQCQVDSQVTMMFWYRQQPGQSLTLIATANQGSEATYESGFVIDKFPISRPNLTFSTLTVSNMSPEDSSIYLCSATTGVGGYTFGSGTRLTVV.

The chain has TRBV30 and TRBJ2-5; the D gene is possibly TRBD1 (6 bases). The CDR3 runs 12 residues. Trimming removed 4 bases at V and 5 bases at J, with 11 bases between. Germline-derived CDR1 and CDR2 are GTSNPN and SVGIG (reference sequence). CDR3 bases: TGTGCCTGGAACGCAGGGGTGGAGACCCAGTACTTC. This codes for CAWNAGVETQYF.

This chain connects TRBV11-2 to TRBJ2-1, with TRBD2 matching over 7 bases. Per the germline V gene, CDR1 is SGHAT and CDR2 is FQNNGV. This CDR3 region has 14 residues. The V gene end was trimmed by 3 bases and the J gene end by 4 bases; junction bases not matched to a gene: 3. CDR3 residues: CASSFSSGYNEQFF. In DNA, the CDR3 is TGTGCCAGCAGCTTCTCTAGCGGTTACAATGAGCAGTTCTTC.